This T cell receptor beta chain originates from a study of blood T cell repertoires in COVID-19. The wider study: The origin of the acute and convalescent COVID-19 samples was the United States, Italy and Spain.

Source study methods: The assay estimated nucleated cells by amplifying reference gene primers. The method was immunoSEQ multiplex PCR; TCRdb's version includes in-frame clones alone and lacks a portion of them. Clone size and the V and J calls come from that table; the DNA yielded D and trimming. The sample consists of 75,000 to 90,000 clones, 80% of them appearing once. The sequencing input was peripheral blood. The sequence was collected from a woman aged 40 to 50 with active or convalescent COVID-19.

CDR3 sequence: CASSRDSQETQYF. The CDR3 DNA follows: TGTGCCAGCAGCCGAGACAGTCAAGAGACCCAGTACTTC. The rearrangement uses TRBV6-6 and TRBJ2-5; a possible D gene is TRBD1 (5 bases). Per the germline V gene, CDR1 is MNHNY and CDR2 is SVGAGI (reference sequence). CDR3 length: 13 residues. Trimming stripped 6 bases from V and 2 bases from J, with 10 bases between.